The clone carrying this TCR beta chain was detected only a few times. No antigen is known for it. This record comes from a study of beta chain features in type 1 diabetes. For the study at large: On cell yields, gender and age, patients and healthy donors were similar. Findings of the study overall: Patients showed naive, central memory and Treg TCRB repertoires that appeared more similar than those of healthy donors.

Germline lookup yields CDR1 MDHEN and CDR2 SYDVKM. CDR3 length: 13 residues. V lost 11 bases and J 4 bases, leaving 14 bases between the germline ends. All of the isolated RNA was reverse transcribed, so expressed TCRB transcripts were sequenced. TCRdb keeps only in-frame clones here, not all; method: immunoSEQ multiplex PCR. The sample has 430,000 or so clones, more than 9.5% seen once. The sample taken for sequencing was naive CD4+ T cells from blood. The sequence was collected from a woman aged 18-29 years in good health. The rearrangement links TRBV28 to TRBJ2-2; D is unclear. CDR3 protein: CAGLKHSTGELFF. Written as DNA, the CDR3 is TGTGCCGGGCTCAAGCACAGCACCGGGGAGCTGTTTTTT.